This TCR beta chain comes out of a study of T-cell reconstitution after alpha-beta-depleted transplantation in children. Trimming removed 3 bases from V and 10 bases from J; junction bases left unmatched: 14. The CDR3 is 17 amino acids. Unique molecular identifiers featured in how the TCRbeta library was prepared. TCRdb reanalysed the PCR reads using MiXCR and keeps one entry per CDR3 protein. This table has some 500,000 distinct CDR3 sequences, about 18% appearing once. Material: PBMCs from the stem cell graft donor, obtained from the stem cell graft. The TCR sequence derives from a human donor who donated a stem cell graft to a child with acute lymphoblastic leukemia. The rearrangement uses TRBV12-3 or TRBV12-4 and TRBJ2-1; 11 bases map to TRBD2. The CDR3 nucleotides are TGTGCCAGCAGTTTTCCGACTAGCGGGGAAGGGTTTGCCGAGCAGTTCTTC. This encodes CASSFPTSGEGFAEQFF.